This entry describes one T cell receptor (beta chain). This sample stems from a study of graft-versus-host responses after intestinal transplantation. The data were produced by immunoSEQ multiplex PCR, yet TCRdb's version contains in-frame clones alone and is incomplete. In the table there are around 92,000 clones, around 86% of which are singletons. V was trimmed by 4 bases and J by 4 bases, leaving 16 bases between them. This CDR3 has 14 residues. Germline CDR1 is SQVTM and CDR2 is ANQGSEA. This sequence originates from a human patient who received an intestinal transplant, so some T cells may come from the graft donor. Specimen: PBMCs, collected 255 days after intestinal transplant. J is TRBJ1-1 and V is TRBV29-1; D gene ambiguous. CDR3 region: CSVGSLGPITEAFF. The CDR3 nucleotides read TGCAGCGTTGGATCTTTGGGTCCCATCACTGAAGCTTTCTTT. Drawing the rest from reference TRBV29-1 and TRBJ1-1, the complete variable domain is SAVISQKPSRDICQRGTSLTIQCQVDSQVTMMFWYRQQPGQSLTLIATANQGSEATYESGFVIDKFPISRPNLTFSTLTVSNMSPEDSSIYLCSVGSLGPITEAFFGQGTRLTVV.